This T cell receptor beta chain emerged from a study of early stage breast cancer tumors. Study-level background: Of roughly 17 invasive breast tumors, about 12 were hormone receptor-positive, HER2-negative. Study conclusions and caveats: Tumor and normal breast were distinguished via blood comparison in most of the 16 patients.

For this clone: The antigen remains unidentified.

Each sample had two DNA replicates, approximately 0.52 ug blood or around 1.5 ug tissue. Libraries were prepared by immunoSEQ multiplex PCR; TCRdb keeps only in-frame clonotypes and omits some of them. The data contain over 5,000 clones, 60% to 75% of them singletons. With 0 bases clipped from V and 6 bases from J, the junction kept 5 bases outside the gene matches. The CDR3 has 16 amino acids. This TCR came from a person aged 55 to 75 with breast cancer. This rearrangement joins TRBV23-1 to TRBJ1-6, with 7 bases lining up with TRBD1. TRBV23-1 is filed as an ORF, its function uncertain. The sequenced sample consisted of breast tumor tissue. This CDR3 is CASSQSQGTANSPLHF. The DNA of the CDR3 is TGCGCCAGCAGTCAATCTCAGGGGACAGCTAATTCACCCCTCCACTTT.